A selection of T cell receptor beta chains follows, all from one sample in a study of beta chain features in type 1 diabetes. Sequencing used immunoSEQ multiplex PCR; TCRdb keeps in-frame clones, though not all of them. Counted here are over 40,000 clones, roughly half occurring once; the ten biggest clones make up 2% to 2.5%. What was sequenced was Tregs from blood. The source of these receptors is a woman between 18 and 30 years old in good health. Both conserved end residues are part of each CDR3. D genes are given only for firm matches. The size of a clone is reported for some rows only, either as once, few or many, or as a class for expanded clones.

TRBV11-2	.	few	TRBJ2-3	TGTGCCAGCAGCTTTCTGACAGATACGCAGTATTTT	CASSFLTDTQYF
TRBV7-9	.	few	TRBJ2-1	TGTGCCAGCAGCTCTCTAGCAGCCCTACTTTCCAATGAGCAGTTCTTC	CASSSLAALLSNEQFF
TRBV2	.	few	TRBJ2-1	TGTGCCAGCAGTGGGCCATACAATGAGCAGTTCTTC	CASSGPYNEQFF
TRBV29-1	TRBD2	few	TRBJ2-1	TGCAGCGTTGATCTATGGTCGCGGGGCGTCCGGGTAGCGGGCCTTGCCAATGAGCAGTTCTTC	CSVDLWSRGVRVAGLANEQFF
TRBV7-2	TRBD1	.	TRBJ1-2	TGTGCCAGCAGCTCCTCTGGGACAGACCTATATGGCTACACCTTC	CASSSSGTDLYGYTF
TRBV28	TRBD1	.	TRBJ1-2	TGTGCCAGCCTACGAACAGGGGCCTATGGCTACACCTTC	CASLRTGAYGYTF
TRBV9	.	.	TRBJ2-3	TGTGCCAGCAGCGTAGGAGATAGCCCCGTCACAGATACGCAGTATTTT	CASSVGDSPVTDTQYF
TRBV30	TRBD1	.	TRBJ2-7	TGTGCCTGGAGCTTAACAGGGGGCTACGAGCAGTACTTC	CAWSLTGGYEQYF
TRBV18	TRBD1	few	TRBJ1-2	TGTGCCAGCTCACCCGCGGGACAGAACTATGGCTACACCTTC	CASSPAGQNYGYTF
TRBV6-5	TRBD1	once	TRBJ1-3	TGTGCCAGCAGTTTTACCGGGACAGGGTATGGAAACACCATATATTTT	CASSFTGTGYGNTIYF
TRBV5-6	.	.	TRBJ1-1	TGTGCCAGCAGCCCGCTCACCGGGACACTCACTGAAGCTTTCTTT	CASSPLTGTLTEAFF
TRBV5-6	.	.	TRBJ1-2	TGTGCCAGCAGCTTGCCCAGGGCAGGGGGCTACACCTTC	CASSLPRAGGYTF
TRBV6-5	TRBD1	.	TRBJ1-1	TGTGCCAGCAGAGGACAGGGGGCGCGGGGCACTGAAGCTTTCTTT	CASRGQGARGTEAFF
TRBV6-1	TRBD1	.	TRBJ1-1	TGTGCCAGCAGTGAAGCCCAGGGGGCGAATCTAAAAGCTTTCTTT	CASSEAQGANLKAFF
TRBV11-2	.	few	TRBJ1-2	TGTGCCAGCAGCTTCTACAGGGTTACTAACTATGGCTACACCTTC	CASSFYRVTNYGYTF
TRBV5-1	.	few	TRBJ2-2	TGCGCCAGCAGCTTGGGGGTAGCGCCTAGTTTGAACACCGGGGAGCTGTTTTTT	CASSLGVAPSLNTGELFF
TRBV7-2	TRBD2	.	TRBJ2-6	TGTGCCAGCAGCTCGGGAGGATCTGGGGCCAACGTCCTGACTTTC	CASSSGGSGANVLTF
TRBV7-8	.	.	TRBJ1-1	TGTGCCAGCAGCTTAGAGGCAGGGAACACTGAAGCTTTCTTT	CASSLEAGNTEAFF
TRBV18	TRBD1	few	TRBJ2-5	TGTGCCAGCTCACCACTGACAGGGGGCTATGAGACCCAGTACTTC	CASSPLTGGYETQYF
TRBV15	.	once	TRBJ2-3	TGTGCCACCAGGTCGGGACAACTTTCTAGCACAGATACGCAGTATTTT	CATRSGQLSSTDTQYF
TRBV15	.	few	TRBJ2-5	TGTGCCACCAGCAGGGCCTTTCAAGAGACCCAGTACTTC	CATSRAFQETQYF
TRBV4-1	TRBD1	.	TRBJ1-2	TGCGCCAGCAGCCCCGGGACAGGGGGCCCGTCTAACTATGGCTACACCTTC	CASSPGTGGPSNYGYTF
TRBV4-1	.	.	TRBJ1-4	TGCGCCAGCAGCCCCCCCCGCAGGGGCGGTGAAAAACTGTTTTTT	CASSPPRRGGEKLFF
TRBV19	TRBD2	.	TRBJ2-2	TGTGCCAGTACCTCAAAACAGCGGGGGACCGGGGAGCTGTTTTTT	CASTSKQRGTGELFF
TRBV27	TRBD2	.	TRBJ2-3	TGTGCCAGCAGTCGATACAGCGGGAATGGGGGAACGCAGTATTTT	CASSRYSGNGGTQYF
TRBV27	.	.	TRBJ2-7	TGTGCCAGCAGTCAAGGGGCAAGTCTCTCCTACGAGCAGTACTTC	CASSQGASLSYEQYF
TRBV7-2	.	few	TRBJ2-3	TGTGCCAGCAGCCCCCACGATGTACATGGGGCAAGCACAGATACGCAGTATTTT	CASSPHDVHGASTDTQYF
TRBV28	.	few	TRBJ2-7	TGTGCCAGCAGTTCTTGGGCGAAAACGGGGAACGAGCAGTACTTC	CASSSWAKTGNEQYF
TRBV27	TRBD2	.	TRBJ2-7	TGTGCCAGCAGTTCGCGGGAGAAGGTAAACGAGCAGTACTTC	CASSSREKVNEQYF
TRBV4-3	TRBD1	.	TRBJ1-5	TGCGCCAGCAGCCAAGATGGGGCAGGGGGTCAGCCCCAGCATTTT	CASSQDGAGGQPQHF